This TCR beta chain was identified during a study of T cell changes during pregnancy in multiple sclerosis. Method: immunoSEQ multiplex PCR; TCRdb's copy keeps in-frame clones and lacks some. This sample yields about 77,000 clones, of which about 92% are seen a single time; 2.6% belongs to the top ten. Germline V gene data show CDR1 as SGHTA and CDR2 as FQGNSA. Trimming cost V 5 bases and J 8 bases; bases outside gene matches: 11. The CDR3 is 15 residues long. This TCR was recovered from a female donor in good health, enrolled as a control in a pregnancy study. The rearrangement links TRBV7-2 to TRBJ1-2; 10 bases line up with TRBD1. Material: peripheral blood, obtained after pregnancy. This chain's CDR3 is CASSLRQGAPGGYTF. The CDR3 DNA reads TGTGCCAGCAGCCTCCGACAGGGGGCGCCTGGAGGCTACACCTTC.